One T cell receptor (beta chain) is described in this entry. The length of the CDR3 is 17 residues. Per germline, CDR1 SGHRS and CDR2 YFSETQ. Unmatched junction bases numbered 14, after V lost 4 bases and J lost 4 bases. This sample is drawn from a study of T cells after yellow fever vaccination. TCRdb passed the 5' RACE reads through MiXCR, listing each CDR3 protein once. The table shows a few hundred thousand distinct CDR3 sequences, with 3.5% to 5% occurring only once. The chain carries TRBV5-1 and TRBJ2-3, with 8 bases lining up with TRBD2. Sequenced material: PBMCs, taken 15 days after the yellow fever booster vaccination. This receptor was obtained from a man aged 18 to 29 who received the YFV17D yellow fever vaccine. In DNA form, the CDR3 reads TGCGCCAGCAGCCCCTCCCCGGGGGGGATACAGCCAGATACGCAGTATTTT. It translates to CASSPSPGGIQPDTQYF.